The 6 T cell receptor beta chains given below trace back to one sample, sequenced in a study of CD8+CD57+ T cells in acquired aplastic anemia. Genomic DNA was employed as the template in profiling TCR beta VDJ and CDR3. Using its own MiXCR run on the reads, TCRdb lists one record per CDR3 protein. This table has approximately 380,000 distinct CDR3 sequences, about two thirds appearing once. Sequenced input: sorted CD4+, CD8+, or CD8+CD57+ T cells (not recorded which) from PBMCs. The receptors here all came from a human donor in good health, serving as a control.

The chain joins TRBV7-2 to TRBJ2-7; a weak D match, TRBD2 (6 bases). Germline lookup yields CDR1 SGHTA and CDR2 FQGNSA. With 5 bases removed from V and 3 bases from J, the gap between germline ends came to 14 bases. CDR3 size: 14 residues. DNA for the CDR3: TGTGCCAGCAGCCGGAGGGCGGCTGGCTACGAGCAGTACTTC. This translates into CASSRRAAGYEQYF.

The J gene is TRBJ2-1, the V gene TRBV15; no reliable D call. Germline CDR1 LNHNV, CDR2 YYDKDF (reference sequence). This CDR3 is built from 17 residues. V gave up 0 bases and J gave up 10 bases, with 22 bases separating them. For the CDR3, the DNA is TGTGCCACCAGCAGAGATAGCCACTTATTCTCCTACGAGGAGCAGTTCTTC. Its translation: CATSRDSHLFSYEEQFF. Variable domain in full (rest from reference TRBV15 and TRBJ2-1): DAMVIQNPRYQVTQFGKPVTLSCSQTLNHNVMYWYQQKSSQAPKLLFHYYDKDFNNEADTPDNFQSRRPNTSFCFLDIRSPGLGDTAMYLCATSRDSHLFSYEEQFFGPGTRLTVL.

J is TRBJ1-4 and V is TRBV6-2 or TRBV6-3; no definite D call. CDR3 length: 14 amino acids. V gave up 6 bases and J gave up 7 bases, with 15 bases separating them. CDR1 and CDR2 (germline): MNHEY, SVGEGT. CDR3 loop: CASSTKRGSEKLFF. The DNA for the CDR3 is TGTGCCAGCAGCACTAAACGGGGAAGTGAAAAACTGTTTTTT.

V is TRBV7-3 and J is TRBJ2-5, with TRBD2 matching over 8 bases. Trimming took 5 bases from V and 11 from J; bases not matched to a gene: 19. CDR1 SGHTA and CDR2 FQGTGA come from the germline V gene. This CDR3 spans 16 amino acids. CDR3 DNA: TGTGCCAGCAGCCCCGACGACGCAGCGGGGGAATCCACACAGTACTTC. It yields the protein CASSPDDAAGESTQYF. Together with reference TRBV7-3 and TRBJ2-5, the CDR3 gives the full variable domain: GAGVSQTPSNKVTEKGKYVELRCDPISGHTALYWYRQSLGQGPEFLIYFQGTGAADDSGLPNDRFFAVRPEGSVSTLKIQRTERGDSAVYLCASSPDDAAGESTQYFGPGTRLLVL.

The sample holds a few counts of this clonotype. The chain joins TRBV10-3 to TRBJ2-5, with D maybe TRBD2 (6 bases). CDR1 ENHRY and CDR2 SYGVKD come from the germline V gene. The V end lost 0 bases, the J end lost 4 bases, and 9 bases lay between the germline ends. The CDR3 has 14 amino acids. The DNA of the CDR3 is TGTGCCATCAGTGAGTCAGGGCGGGGAGAGACCCAGTACTTC. This sequence encodes CAISESGRGETQYF.

The CDR3 region has the DNA TGTGCCAGTAAGAAGGGCTACTATCAGCCCCAGCATTTT. Translated, it gives CASKKGYYQPQHF. The chain links TRBV19 to TRBJ1-5; no clear D. Deletions cut 7 bases from V and 5 bases from J, with 12 bases between. The CDR3 loop spans 13 amino acids. CDR1 is LNHDA, CDR2 SQIVND, per germline (reference sequence).